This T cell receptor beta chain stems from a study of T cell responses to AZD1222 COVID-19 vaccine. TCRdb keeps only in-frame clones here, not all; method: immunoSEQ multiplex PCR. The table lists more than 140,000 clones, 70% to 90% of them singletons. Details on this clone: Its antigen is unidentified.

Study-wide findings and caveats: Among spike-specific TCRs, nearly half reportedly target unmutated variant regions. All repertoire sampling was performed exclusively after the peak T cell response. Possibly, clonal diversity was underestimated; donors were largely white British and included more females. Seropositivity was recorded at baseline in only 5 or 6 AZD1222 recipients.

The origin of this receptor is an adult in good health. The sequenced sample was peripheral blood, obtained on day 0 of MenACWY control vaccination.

The CDR3 coding sequence is TGTGCCAGAAGCCTACGGACAGGGGGGATCACTGAAGCTTTCTTT. It codes for CARSLRTGGITEAFF. The chain joins TRBV5-3 to TRBJ1-1; 10 positions agree with TRBD1. TRBV5-3 is designated an ORF whose function remains uncertain. The trim removed 4 bases at V and 4 bases at J, leaving 7 bases unmatched. The CDR3 loop spans 15 amino acids.